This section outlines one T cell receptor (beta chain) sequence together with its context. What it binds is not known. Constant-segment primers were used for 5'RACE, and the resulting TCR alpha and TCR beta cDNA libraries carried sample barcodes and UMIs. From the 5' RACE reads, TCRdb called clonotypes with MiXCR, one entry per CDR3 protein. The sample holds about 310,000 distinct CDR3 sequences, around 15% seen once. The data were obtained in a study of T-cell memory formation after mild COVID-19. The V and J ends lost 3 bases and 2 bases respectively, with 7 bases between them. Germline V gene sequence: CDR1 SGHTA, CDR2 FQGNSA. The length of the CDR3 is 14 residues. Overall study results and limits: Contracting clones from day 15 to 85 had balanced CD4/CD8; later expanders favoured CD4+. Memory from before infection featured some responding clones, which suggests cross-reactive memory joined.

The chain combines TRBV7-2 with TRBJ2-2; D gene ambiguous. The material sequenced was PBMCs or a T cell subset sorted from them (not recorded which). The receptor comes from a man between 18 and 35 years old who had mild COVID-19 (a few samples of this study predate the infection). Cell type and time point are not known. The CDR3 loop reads CASSFTTNTGELFF. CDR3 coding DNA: TGTGCCAGCAGCTTTACTACCAACACCGGGGAGCTGTTTTTT. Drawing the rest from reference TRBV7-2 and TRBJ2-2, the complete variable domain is GAGVSQSPSNKVTEKGKDVELRCDPISGHTALYWYRQSLGQGLEFLIYFQGNSAPDKSGLPSDRFSAERTGGSVSTLTIQRTQQEDSAVYLCASSFTTNTGELFFGEGSRLTVL.